Here is one TCR beta chain with its context. These data are taken from a study of blood T cell repertoires in COVID-19. In the study overall: There were acute and convalescent COVID-19 samples, and they came from the United States, Italy and Spain. The cDNA or gDNA used as material had been derived from T cells, B-cell-depleted T cells, or PBMCs.

As originally analysed: Estimated nucleated cell counts came from reference gene primer amplification. Clones were read by immunoSEQ multiplex PCR, and TCRdb kept only the in-frame ones, dropping some. That table is the source of V, J and clone size, and D and trimming were worked out from the DNA. The profile shows 65,000 to 100,000 clones, about 86% of them singletons. In germline, CDR1 is GTSNPN, CDR2 SVGIG (reference sequence). This CDR3 contains 17 residues. Trimming cost V 1 base and J 4 bases; bases outside gene matches: 12. Specimen: peripheral blood. This TCR derives from a woman of 80 years or more with acute or convalescent COVID-19. V is TRBV30 and J is TRBJ2-3; 9 bases agree with TRBD2. The CDR3 bases are TGTGCCTGGAGTGGACTAGCGGCCCCCCTCGGCCCAGATACGCAGTATTTT. This sequence encodes CAWSGLAAPLGPDTQYF. Complete variable domain (other parts from reference TRBV30 and TRBJ2-3): SQTIHQWPATLVQPVGSPLSLECTVEGTSNPNLYWYRQAAGRGLQLLFYSVGIGQISSEVPQNLSASRPQDRQFILSSKKLLLSDSGFYLCAWSGLAAPLGPDTQYFGPGTRLTVL.